The next 25 T cell receptor beta chains were all read from a single sample in a study of cytomegalovirus exposure and HLA in healthy donors. Some clones are missing from TCRdb's copy, which holds only in-frame ones; the method was immunoSEQ multiplex PCR. The sample carries around 190,000 clones, 85% recorded once. What was sequenced was PBMCs. The receptors derive from a man younger than 35 in good health and CMV-seropositive.

A single count supports this clone. The J gene is TRBJ1-1, the V gene TRBV19; 9 nucleotides line up with TRBD1. The V gene end was trimmed by 5 bases and the J gene end by 1 base; junction bases not matched to a gene: 2. Germline CDR1 is LNHDA and CDR2 is SQIVND (reference sequence). CDR3 size: 14 residues. The CDR3: CASSAGQGNTEAFF. The DNA for the CDR3 is TGTGCCAGTAGTGCGGGACAGGGGAACACTGAAGCTTTCTTT.

The chain carries TRBV28 and TRBJ1-2, with 8 bases aligning to TRBD1. The V gene end was trimmed by 3 bases and the J gene end by 5 bases; junction bases not matched to a gene: 8. CDR1 MDHEN and CDR2 SYDVKM come from the germline V gene. The CDR3 covers 15 residues. The CDR3 loop reads CASSFTGGRRYGYTF. The CDR3 DNA sequence: TGTGCCAGCAGTTTTACAGGGGGGAGAAGGTATGGCTACACCTTC.

The chain couples TRBV6-1 to TRBJ1-1; TRBD1 is a possible D gene (6 bases). This CDR3 has 15 residues. Germline CDR1 MNHNS, CDR2 SASEGT. The ends were cut back, 7 bases at V and 4 bases at J, with 19 bases in the middle. The CDR3: CASTNGGGHVTEAFF. In nucleotides, the CDR3 is TGTGCCAGCACCAACGGGGGGGGCCATGTCACTGAAGCTTTCTTT.

The rearrangement joins TRBV23-1 to TRBJ2-6; 8 bases are shared with TRBD1. TRBV23-1 carries the ORF label, with uncertain function. The CDR3 is 19 residues long. The junction had 9 bases not matched to a gene; V was cut back by 0 bases and J by 2 bases. The CDR3 DNA follows: TGCGCCAGCAGTCAATCGAGGGCAGGGGGCGCAACTGGGGCCAACGTCCTGACTTTC. Translated, it gives CASSQSRAGGATGANVLTF.

The rearrangement uses TRBV6-1 and TRBJ1-4; D uncertain. The germline V and J ends were trimmed by 4 bases and 7 bases, with 19 bases remaining between them. The CDR3 runs 16 residues. The germline V gene has CDR1 MNHNS and CDR2 SASEGT. CDR3 DNA: TGTGCCAGCAGTGCCCCCCTCGGTGGCGGTGGTGAAAAACTGTTTTTT. Its protein product is CASSAPLGGGGEKLFF.

This chain joins TRBV6-7 and TRBJ2-3; D not certain. TRBV6-7 is annotated as an ORF whose role is uncertain. This CDR3 region has 13 residues. The V end was cut by 3 bases, the J end by 5 bases, with 9 bases between. CDR3 sequence: CASSYYSGDTQYF. DNA for the CDR3: TGTGCCAGCAGTTATTATTCAGGAGATACGCAGTATTTT.

This chain links TRBV7-9 with TRBJ2-5, with D maybe TRBD2 (6 bases). V was pared by 3 bases and J by 3 bases, with 11 bases between. This CDR3 has 14 residues. CDR1 is SEHNR and CDR2 is FQNEAQ in the germline V gene (reference sequence). The CDR3 DNA is TGTGCCAGCAGCTTCGCCCTAGCGAAAGAGACCCAGTACTTC. Amino acids: CASSFALAKETQYF. Filled out from reference TRBV7-9 and TRBJ2-5, the complete variable domain reads DTGVSQNPRHKITKRGQNVTFRCDPISEHNRLYWYRQTLGQGPEFLTYFQNEAQLEKSRLLSDRFSAERPKGSFSTLEIQRTEQGDSAMYLCASSFALAKETQYFGPGTRLLVL.

The chain carries TRBV28 and TRBJ2-5; maybe TRBD1 (5 bases). The CDR3 runs 16 residues. The V gene lost 4 bases and the J gene lost 3 bases, with 18 bases spanning the gap. CDR1 is MDHEN and CDR2 is SYDVKM in the germline V gene. The CDR3: CASSSNWKGYEETQYF. As DNA, the CDR3 is TGTGCCAGCAGTTCCAACTGGAAGGGGTACGAAGAGACCCAGTACTTC. Filled out from reference TRBV28 and TRBJ2-5, the complete variable domain reads DVKVTQSSRYLVKRTGEKVFLECVQDMDHENMFWYRQDPGLGLRLIYFSYDVKMKEKGDIPEGYSVSREKKERFSLILESASTNQTSMYLCASSSNWKGYEETQYFGPGTRLLVL.

On this clone: A much larger clonotype is one base distant, so this may be a read error. The chain is built from TRBV5-6 and TRBJ1-1, with 7 bases that match TRBD1. The junction had 2 bases not matched to a gene; V was cut back by 3 bases and J by 3 bases. The CDR3 extends over 13 amino acids. CDR1 and CDR2 from the germline V gene are SGHDT and YYEEEE. CDR3 bases: TGTGCCAGCAGCTCCGACAGGGACACTGAAGCTTTCTTT. Protein: CASSSDRDTEAFF.

This chain links TRBV6-5 with TRBJ1-1, with D perhaps TRBD1 (5 bases). V lost 1 base and J 6 bases, leaving 15 bases between the germline ends. This CDR3 comprises 15 residues. CDR1 is MNHEY, CDR2 SVGAGI, per germline. The CDR3 is CASSYFYGDSSEAFF. As DNA, the CDR3 is TGTGCCAGCAGTTACTTTTACGGTGACAGTTCTGAAGCTTTCTTT.

The DNA of the CDR3 is TGTGCCAGCAGTCGGAGGAACACCTACAATGAGCAGTTCTTC. It is translated as CASSRRNTYNEQFF. The chain uses TRBV27 and TRBJ2-1, with TRBD2 as a possible D gene (5 bases). Trimming removed 5 bases from V and 2 bases from J, with 10 bases in between. CDR3 length equals 14 residues. From germline, CDR1 is MNHEY and CDR2 SMNVEV (reference sequence).

The chain links TRBV6-4 to TRBJ1-1; TRBD1 aligns across 9 bases. The V segment lost 5 bases and the J segment 3 bases; nucleotides outside the gene matches: 1. CDR1 is MRHNA, CDR2 SNTAGT, per germline. The CDR3 is made up of 13 amino acids. CDR3 in amino acids: CASSRTGDTEAFF. The CDR3 DNA reads TGTGCCAGCAGTCGGACAGGGGACACTGAAGCTTTCTTT.

This rearrangement joins TRBV19 to TRBJ2-3; 12 nucleotides line up with TRBD2. Germline V CDR1 and CDR2: LNHDA, SQIVND (reference sequence). The CDR3 contains 15 residues. With 3 bases clipped from V and 6 bases from J, the junction kept 4 bases outside the gene matches. The CDR3 sequence: CASSILAGGRDTQYF. The DNA of the CDR3 is TGTGCCAGTAGTATCCTAGCGGGGGGGCGTGATACGCAGTATTTT.

V gene TRBV11-2 combines with J gene TRBJ2-1; the match to TRBD2 covers 16 bases. Germline CDR1 and CDR2: SGHAT and FQNNGV. There are 19 residues in the CDR3. The junction had 8 bases not matched to a gene; V was cut back by 5 bases and J by 1 base. This chain's CDR3 is CASSARGLAGGPSYNEQFF. The DNA of the CDR3 is TGTGCCAGCAGCGCCCGGGGACTAGCGGGAGGGCCTTCCTACAATGAGCAGTTCTTC. The complete variable domain, with remaining parts taken from reference TRBV11-2 and TRBJ2-1, reads EAGVAQSPRYKIIEKRQSVAFWCNPISGHATLYWYQQILGQGPKLLIQFQNNGVVDDSQLPKDRFSAERLKGVDSTLKIQPAKLEDSAVYLCASSARGLAGGPSYNEQFFGPGTRLTVL.

The V call is TRBV5-1, the J call TRBJ2-5; perhaps TRBD2 as D (5 bases). The V end lost 7 bases, the J end lost 3 bases, and 16 bases lay between the germline ends. Germline V CDR1 and CDR2: SGHRS, YFSETQ. The CDR3 totals 14 residues. CDR3 in amino acids: CASRYSTGKETQYF. As DNA, the CDR3 is TGCGCCAGCCGGTACTCGACGGGGAAAGAGACCCAGTACTTC.

V is TRBV5-1 and J is TRBJ1-5, with a possible D match to TRBD1 (5 bases). CDR1 and CDR2 (germline): SGHRS, YFSETQ. There are 16 residues in the CDR3. Trimming removed 1 base from V and 7 bases from J, with 18 bases in between. CDR3 in amino acids: CASSLSPDSDYQPQHF. The CDR3 nucleotides read TGCGCCAGCAGCTTGAGCCCTGACAGCGATTACCAGCCCCAGCATTTT.

The chain uses TRBV7-9 and TRBJ1-2, with D tentatively TRBD1 (5 bases). The germline CDR1 and CDR2 sequences are SEHNR and FQNEAQ (reference sequence). This CDR3 region has 13 residues. The V end was cut by 5 bases, the J end by 8 bases, with 15 bases between. The CDR3 protein is CASSPQGSKGYTF. Here the CDR3 DNA reads TGTGCCAGCAGCCCCCAGGGTAGCAAGGGCTACACCTTC.

The chain employs TRBV7-9 and TRBJ1-2; D gene unclear. This CDR3 has 14 residues. Deletions cut 2 bases from V and 5 bases from J, with 12 bases between. Germline V gene sequence: CDR1 SEHNR, CDR2 FQNEAQ (reference sequence). The CDR3 DNA reads TGTGCCAGCAGCTTACTCGTCGACACTTATGGCTACACCTTC. Encoded protein: CASSLLVDTYGYTF.

The V call is TRBV2, the J call TRBJ2-3, with 7 positions matching TRBD1. The trim removed 1 base at V and 1 base at J, leaving 2 bases unmatched. The CDR3 contains 15 residues. Germline lookup yields CDR1 SNHLY and CDR2 FYNNEI. The CDR3 nucleotides are TGTGCCAGCAGTGAAGTGGGACAGCGCACAGATACGCAGTATTTT. This sequence encodes CASSEVGQRTDTQYF.

This clone was counted a few times. The J gene is TRBJ2-2, the V gene TRBV7-9; D gene unclear. Trimming pared 2 bases from V and 3 bases from J, leaving 10 bases between. CDR1 SEHNR and CDR2 FQNEAQ come from the germline V gene (reference sequence). The CDR3 runs to 15 residues. The CDR3, as DNA: TGTGCCAGCAGCTTACAGACTTTAGACACCGGGGAGCTGTTTTTT. Its translation is CASSLQTLDTGELFF.

The chain is built from TRBV5-6 and TRBJ2-3; 7 nucleotides agree with TRBD1. The CDR3 contains 16 residues. CDR1 and CDR2 (germline): SGHDT, YYEEEE. V lost 3 bases to trimming and J lost 3 bases; unmatched junction nucleotides: 10. CDR3 in DNA: TGTGCCAGCAGCTCCCCCACTAGACAGGGTACAGATACGCAGTATTTT. It specifies CASSSPTRQGTDTQYF.

This rearrangement joins TRBV28 to TRBJ2-7; 9 nucleotides line up with TRBD2. Germline trimming cut 8 bases from V and 0 bases from J; bases unmatched to any gene: 5. The germline gives CDR1 MDHEN, CDR2 SYDVKM. The CDR3 is 14 amino acids. The CDR3 here is CASLGSGSSYEQYF. The CDR3 nucleotides read TGTGCCAGCCTAGGTAGCGGGAGCTCCTACGAGCAGTACTTC.

V and J are TRBV27 and TRBJ2-6; a weak D match, TRBD1 (5 bases). The CDR3 totals 18 residues. Germline CDR1 MNHEY, CDR2 SMNVEV (reference sequence). Trimming stripped 3 bases from V and 0 bases from J, with 15 bases between. CDR3 residues: CASSLSPPGRSGANVLTF. Written as DNA, the CDR3 is TGTGCCAGCAGTTTGTCCCCTCCAGGGCGCTCTGGGGCCAACGTCCTGACTTTC.

The gene calls are TRBV28 and TRBJ1-6, with 10 bases matching TRBD1. The ends lost 6 bases at V and 10 bases at J; junction bases unmatched: 12. The CDR3 extends over 16 amino acids. Per the germline V gene, CDR1 is MDHEN and CDR2 is SYDVKM. This CDR3 is CASSQPGQGMGSPLHF. CDR3 nucleotides: TGTGCCAGCAGCCAACCGGGACAGGGGATGGGGTCACCCCTCCACTTT.

V usage is TRBV5-1 and J usage is TRBJ1-5; D is perhaps TRBD1 (5 bases). Germline loops: CDR1 SGHRS, CDR2 YFSETQ. V lost 4 bases to trimming and J lost 7 bases, with 15 bases between them. The CDR3 totals 14 residues. The CDR3 coding sequence is TGCGCCAGCAGCCCGGACATGGCAGGGCAGCCCCAGCATTTT. Translated: CASSPDMAGQPQHF. The variable domain in full, with the rest retrieved from reference TRBV5-1 and TRBJ1-5, is KAGVTQTPRYLIKTRGQQVTLSCSPISGHRSVSWYQQTPGQGLQFLFEYFSETQRNKGNFPGRFSGRQFSNSRSEMNVSTLELGDSALYLCASSPDMAGQPQHFGDGTRLSIL.